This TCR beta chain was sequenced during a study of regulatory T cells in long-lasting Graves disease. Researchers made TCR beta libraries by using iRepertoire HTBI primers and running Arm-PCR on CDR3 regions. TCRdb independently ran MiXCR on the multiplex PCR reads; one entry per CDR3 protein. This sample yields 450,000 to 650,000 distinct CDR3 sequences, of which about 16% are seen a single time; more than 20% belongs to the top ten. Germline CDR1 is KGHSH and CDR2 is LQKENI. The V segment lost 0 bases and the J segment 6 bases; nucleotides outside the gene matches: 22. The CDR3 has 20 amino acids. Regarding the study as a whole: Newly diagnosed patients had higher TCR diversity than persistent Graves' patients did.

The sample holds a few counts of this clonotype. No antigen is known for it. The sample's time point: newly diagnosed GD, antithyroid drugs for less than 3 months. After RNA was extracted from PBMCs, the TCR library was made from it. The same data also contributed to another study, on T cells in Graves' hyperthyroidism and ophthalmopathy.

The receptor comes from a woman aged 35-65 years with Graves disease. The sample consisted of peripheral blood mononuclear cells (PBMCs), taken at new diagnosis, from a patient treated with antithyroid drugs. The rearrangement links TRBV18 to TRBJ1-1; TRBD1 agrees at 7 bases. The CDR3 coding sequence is TGTGCCAGCTCACCACCGATCGGGCCAGGGGGTTCCTTAGTCAACGCTGAAGCTTTCTTT. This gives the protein CASSPPIGPGGSLVNAEAFF. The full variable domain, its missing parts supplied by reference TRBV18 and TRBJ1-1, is NAGVMQNPRHLVRRRGQEARLRCSPMKGHSHVYWYRQLPEEGLKFMVYLQKENIIDESGMPKERFSAEFPKEGPSILRIQQVVRGDSAAYFCASSPPIGPGGSLVNAEAFFGQGTRLTVV.